The rows below give T cell receptor beta chains drawn from one sample of a study of T cells in Graves' hyperthyroidism and ophthalmopathy. TCRdb reprocessed the multiplex PCR reads via MiXCR and lists one record per CDR3 protein. Here the sample spans 500,000 to 650,000 distinct CDR3 sequences, around 15% being singletons. Sequencing was done on a sample of blood. Every receptor here comes from a woman aged 40 to 50 with Graves' hyperthyroidism. Each CDR3 is given with its conserved first and last residue. D genes are given only for firm matches. For some rows the clone size is stated as once, few or many, or as a class when expanded; others skip it.

V: TRBV5-6
J: TRBJ2-1
D: .
size: few
DNA: TGTGCCAGCAGCTTATATCGGACAGAGTACAATGAGCAGTTCTTC
CDR3: CASSLYRTEYNEQFF

V: TRBV12-3/TRBV12-4
J: TRBJ2-7
D: TRBD1
size: .
DNA: TGTGTCAGCAGTCGGACAGGGAGAAGCTCCTACGAGCAGTACTTC
CDR3: CVSSRTGRSSYEQYF

V: TRBV27
J: TRBJ1-2
D: .
size: .
DNA: TGTGCCTCAGCCTCCTCCCTTAACTATGGCTACACCTTC
CDR3: CASASSLNYGYTF

V: TRBV20-1
J: TRBJ1-5
D: .
size: many
DNA: TGCAGTGCTCCCTATGATGGCCTCAGCAATCAGCCCCAGCATTTT
CDR3: CSAPYDGLSNQPQHF

V: TRBV15
J: TRBJ2-1
D: TRBD2
size: .
DNA: TGTGCCACCAGCAGAGATTCAGCGGGAGGTTACAATGAGCAGTTCTTC
CDR3: CATSRDSAGGYNEQFF

V: TRBV7-6
J: TRBJ2-7
D: TRBD1
size: many
DNA: TGTGCCAGCAGCCAGGACAGGGGGCACAGAGAGCAGTACTTC
CDR3: CASSQDRGHREQYF

V: TRBV20-1
J: TRBJ2-5
D: TRBD2
size: .
DNA: TGCAGTGCAAGGACTAGCGGGAGGGCTGAGATCCAGTACTTC
CDR3: CSARTSGRAEIQYF

V: TRBV9
J: TRBJ2-1
D: .
size: .
DNA: TGTGCCAGCAGCGTGGCAAACTTTGACAGTCAGCTACAGTTCTTC
CDR3: CASSVANFDSQLQFF

V: TRBV18
J: TRBJ2-2
D: .
size: few
DNA: TGTGCCAGCCCGGGACTTCTCACCGGGGAGCTGTTTTTT
CDR3: CASPGLLTGELFF

V: TRBV3-1
J: TRBJ2-7
D: .
size: .
DNA: TGTGCCAGCAGCCAAGGACAGGTCGTTTCGGGATACGAGCAGTACTTC
CDR3: CASSQGQVVSGYEQYF

V: TRBV3-1
J: TRBJ2-1
D: .
size: many
DNA: TGTGCCAGCAGCCTACGACAACCGAGCTCCTACAATGAGCAGTTCTTC
CDR3: CASSLRQPSSYNEQFF

V: TRBV3-1
J: TRBJ2-6
D: .
size: many
DNA: TGTGCCAGCAGAGGGACTTCTGGGGCCAACGTCCTGACTTTC
CDR3: CASRGTSGANVLTF

V: TRBV14
J: TRBJ2-1
D: TRBD2
size: .
DNA: TGTGCCAGCAGCCAAATAAGGGAGGGTGAGCAGTTCTTC
CDR3: CASSQIREGEQFF

V: TRBV15
J: TRBJ2-2
D: TRBD1
size: .
DNA: TGTGCCACCAGCAGGGCACAGGGGACCACCGGGGAGCTGTTTTTT
CDR3: CATSRAQGTTGELFF

V: TRBV30
J: TRBJ1-1
D: .
size: many
DNA: TGTGCCTGGAGTGTAGGTCTGAACACTGAAGCTTTCTTT
CDR3: CAWSVGLNTEAFF

V: TRBV27
J: TRBJ2-3
D: TRBD2
size: .
DNA: TGTGCCAGCCGGAGGACTAGCGGGAGTTACGATACGCAGTATTTT
CDR3: CASRRTSGSYDTQYF

V: TRBV19
J: TRBJ1-1
D: .
size: few
DNA: TGTGCCAGTAGTACCGTAGGACGGTGGAACACTGAAGCTTTCTTT
CDR3: CASSTVGRWNTEAFF

V: TRBV27
J: TRBJ2-5
D: .
size: many
DNA: TGTGCCAGCAGTCCCGGATTAAAGGGGACCCAGTACTTC
CDR3: CASSPGLKGTQYF

V: TRBV7-6
J: TRBJ2-2
D: TRBD1
size: .
DNA: TGTGCCACCACGGGGACAGAAAATATCGGGGAGCTGTTTTTT
CDR3: CATTGTENIGELFF

V: TRBV28
J: TRBJ2-2
D: .
size: .
DNA: TGTGCCAGCAAAAACATCGCGGGTACCGGGGAGCTGTTTTTT
CDR3: CASKNIAGTGELFF

V: TRBV30
J: TRBJ2-7
D: TRBD2
size: many
DNA: TGTGCCTGGAGTGTAACGGGGAGGGTAAACTACGAGCAGTACTTC
CDR3: CAWSVTGRVNYEQYF

V: TRBV10-3
J: TRBJ2-2
D: .
size: .
DNA: TGTGCCATCAGCTCCGGGACCAACACCGGGGAGCTGTTTTTT
CDR3: CAISSGTNTGELFF

V: TRBV4-2
J: TRBJ2-3
D: TRBD2
size: .
DNA: TGTGCCAGCAGCCACGGTAGCGGGGCCACAGATACGCAGTATTTT
CDR3: CASSHGSGATDTQYF

V: TRBV6-1
J: TRBJ1-1
D: .
size: many
DNA: TGTGCCAGCCGGGATAACACTGAAGCTTTCTTT
CDR3: CASRDNTEAFF

V: TRBV28
J: TRBJ2-3
D: TRBD2
size: many
DNA: TGTGCCAGCAGTTTCACGTCGCGGGAGGCGCAGTATTTT
CDR3: CASSFTSREAQYF

V: TRBV6-1
J: TRBJ1-6
D: TRBD1
size: .
DNA: TGTGCCAGCAGTACGGACAGGGGTCATTCACCCCTCCACTTT
CDR3: CASSTDRGHSPLHF

V: TRBV7-8
J: TRBJ2-1
D: .
size: many
DNA: TGTGCCAGCAGCTTAGAGTATGCAGGTTTCAATGAGCAGTTCTTC
CDR3: CASSLEYAGFNEQFF

V: TRBV20-1
J: TRBJ2-3
D: .
size: many
DNA: TGCAGTGTTAGTCTTGGAGGGTCAGATACGCAGTATTTT
CDR3: CSVSLGGSDTQYF

V: TRBV2
J: TRBJ1-6
D: .
size: few
DNA: TGTGCCAGCAGAGCCGGGACTAGCGGGAGCTCCTATAATTCACCCCTCCACTTT
CDR3: CASRAGTSGSSYNSPLHF

V: TRBV3-1
J: TRBJ1-1
D: .
size: many
DNA: TGTGCCAGCAGCTCCCATGGGGCGGGGAACACTGAAGCTTTCTTT
CDR3: CASSSHGAGNTEAFF

V: TRBV18
J: TRBJ2-2
D: .
size: many
DNA: TGTGCCAGCTCACAGGACAGAAACACCGGGGAGCTGTTTTTT
CDR3: CASSQDRNTGELFF

V: TRBV20-1
J: TRBJ2-7
D: .
size: many
DNA: TGCAGTGCGATCTCCTCCTACGAGCAGTACTTC
CDR3: CSAISSYEQYF

V: TRBV29-1
J: TRBJ2-1
D: TRBD2
size: .
DNA: TGCAGCCTTGGGGGGGGGTACAATGAGCAGTTCTTC
CDR3: CSLGGGYNEQFF

V: TRBV20-1
J: TRBJ2-1
D: TRBD2
size: many
DNA: TGCAGTGCTAGACATGGACTAGCGGACTTCTACAATGAGCAGTTCTTC
CDR3: CSARHGLADFYNEQFF

V: TRBV20-1
J: TRBJ2-1
D: .
size: .
DNA: TGCAGTGCTAGGGGAGCGGGCCAGCTGAACAATGAGCAGTTCTTC
CDR3: CSARGAGQLNNEQFF

V: TRBV10-3
J: TRBJ2-1
D: .
size: few
DNA: TGTGCCATCAGGTCAGATGACGGTGAGCAGTTCTTC
CDR3: CAIRSDDGEQFF

V: TRBV9
J: TRBJ2-2
D: .
size: many
DNA: TGTGCCAGCAGCGAAGGGGTGACGGGCTTGACCGGGGAGCTGTTTTTT
CDR3: CASSEGVTGLTGELFF

V: TRBV4-2
J: TRBJ1-1
D: .
size: many
DNA: TGTGCCAGCAGCCAAGAGGGTCGCACTGAAGCTTTCTTT
CDR3: CASSQEGRTEAFF

V: TRBV20-1
J: TRBJ2-7
D: .
size: many
DNA: TGCAGTGCTAGAGATCCTCGGTTAGCGATGTACGAGCAGTACTTC
CDR3: CSARDPRLAMYEQYF

V: TRBV2
J: TRBJ1-4
D: TRBD1
size: few
DNA: TGTGCCAGCAGTGAAAATCCGGGACAGCGTAATGAAAAACTGTTTTTT
CDR3: CASSENPGQRNEKLFF

V: TRBV7-2
J: TRBJ2-3
D: .
size: .
DNA: TGTGCCAGCAGCTCCGGACAGCCAGGAGATACGCAGTATTTT
CDR3: CASSSGQPGDTQYF

V: TRBV5-4
J: TRBJ1-2
D: .
size: .
DNA: TGTGCCAGCAGTTTCTATGGGCAGTCTTATGGCTACACCTTC
CDR3: CASSFYGQSYGYTF

V: TRBV2
J: TRBJ2-1
D: .
size: many
DNA: TGTGCCAGCAGTGGGCAAGGACTGAAAAACAATGAGCAGTTCTTC
CDR3: CASSGQGLKNNEQFF

V: TRBV5-1
J: TRBJ2-5
D: .
size: many
DNA: TGCGCCAGCAGCTTGGCTCTGCGGGACAGCCAAGAGACCCAGTACTTC
CDR3: CASSLALRDSQETQYF

V: TRBV4-1
J: TRBJ2-1
D: TRBD2
size: few
DNA: TGCGCCAGCAGCCAAGGCCGGGCGGGATTAGCGGGGGACCAAGATGAGCAGTTCTTC
CDR3: CASSQGRAGLAGDQDEQFF

V: TRBV30
J: TRBJ2-7
D: TRBD1
size: many
DNA: TGTGCCTGGAGGGGACAGGGGGCCCACGAGCAGTACTTC
CDR3: CAWRGQGAHEQYF